This T cell receptor (beta chain) was observed in a study of OX40 agonist ivuxolimab in advanced cancers. Study information: Ivuxolimab is a fully human IgG2 antibody that activates OX40 (CD134).

CDR1 and CDR2 (germline): MNHEY, SVGAGI. V shed 6 bases and J 7 bases; nucleotides not matched to a gene: 5. CDR3 length equals 15 residues. Overall study findings and caveats: Still undetermined is the antigen specificity of the expanded peripheral T cells.

Notes on this clone: Its antigen is currently unknown.

The table came from immunoSEQ multiplex PCR; TCRdb's copy has only in-frame clones and leaves some out. The repertoire includes approximately 82,000 clones, more than 90% of them detected once, and roughly 0.6% sits in the top ten. This sequence originates from an adult with an advanced solid tumor such as melanoma, head and neck, liver or kidney cancer. The sample here was CD4+ or CD8+ T cells sorted from blood, taken in a trial of the OX40 agonist ivuxolimab. The rearrangement uses TRBV6-5 and TRBJ2-1; 14 bases align to TRBD2. CDR3 sequence (DNA): TGTGCCAGCAGCTCCGGGACTAGCGGGAGAAATGAGCAGTTCTTC. Protein product: CASSSGTSGRNEQFF.